Following are 13 T cell receptor beta chains from one sample sequenced in a study of T cells after yellow fever vaccination. TCRdb processed the 5' RACE reads anew with MiXCR; each CDR3 protein has one entry. The data contain hundreds of thousands of distinct CDR3 sequences, approximately 18% of them seen just once; the ten biggest clones take up around 17%. This material consisted of PBMCs, taken before the yellow fever booster vaccination. The receptors derive from a man aged 18 to 29 who received the YFV17D yellow fever vaccine.

The rearrangement joins TRBV7-2 to TRBJ2-6; no clear D. The V and J ends lost 2 bases and 3 bases respectively, with 11 bases between them. The germline V gene has CDR1 SGHTA and CDR2 FQGNSA. The CDR3 consists of 16 residues. CDR3 DNA: TGTGCCAGCAGCTTATTGAGTTGGGATGGGGCCAACGTCCTGACTTTC. It yields the protein CASSLLSWDGANVLTF.

V is TRBV7-3 and J is TRBJ2-3; 7 nucleotides match TRBD2. In germline, CDR1 is SGHTA, CDR2 FQGTGA. Unmatched junction bases numbered 6, after V lost 6 bases and J lost 0 bases. The CDR3 contains 15 residues. CDR3: CASSAWGGSTDTQYF. The DNA of the CDR3 is TGTGCCAGCAGTGCCTGGGGGGGGAGCACAGATACGCAGTATTTT.

This rearrangement joins TRBV4-1 to TRBJ2-7, with D perhaps being TRBD1 or TRBD2 (5 bases each). The V and J ends lost 1 base and 7 bases respectively, with 11 bases between them. This CDR3 contains 13 residues. Germline CDR1 and CDR2: MGHRA and YSYEKL. The CDR3 DNA reads as TGCGCCAGCAGCCAAGTTCGGGACCGGGAGCAGTACTTC. This gives the protein CASSQVRDREQYF.

This clonotype has just a few counts. The chain couples TRBV5-1 to TRBJ2-7; D call uncertain. Looked up from germline, CDR1 is SGHRS and CDR2 is YFSETQ. The CDR3 totals 14 residues. V lost 4 bases and J lost 7, with 18 bases in between. In DNA, the CDR3 is TGCGCCAGCAGCCGCCTGACCCGAACAGAGGAGCAGTACTTC. Its protein is CASSRLTRTEEQYF.

This clonotype occurred once. The rearrangement joins TRBV5-4 to TRBJ2-3, with no clear D. Trimming cost V 2 bases and J 5 bases, with 6 bases left between them. CDR3 length: 12 residues. Germline V CDR1 and CDR2: SGHNT, YYREEE (reference sequence). The CDR3 protein is CASSFWGDTQYF. DNA of the CDR3: TGTGCCAGCAGCTTCTGGGGAGATACGCAGTATTTT.

This clonotype appeared a few times. The CDR3 is CASSPRTGGGGYTF. In nucleotides, the CDR3 is TGTGCCAGCAGCCCCAGGACAGGGGGCGGTGGCTACACCTTC. The genes are TRBV7-8 and TRBJ1-2; 11 bases map to TRBD1. Trimming removed 5 bases from V and 7 bases from J; junction bases left unmatched: 6. The germline V gene encodes CDR1 SGHVS and CDR2 FQNEAQ. There are 14 residues in the CDR3.

The chain couples TRBV3-1 to TRBJ1-2; 9 bases map to TRBD1. This CDR3 is built from 14 residues. Trimming removed 4 bases from V and 7 bases from J; junction bases left unmatched: 7. CDR1 LGHDT and CDR2 YNNKEL come from the germline V gene (reference sequence). CDR3: CASSPQGATSGYTF. Written as DNA, the CDR3 is TGTGCCAGCAGCCCACAGGGGGCGACGAGTGGCTACACCTTC.

This clonotype was counted ten times or more. V and J are TRBV4-1 and TRBJ2-2; 9 bases fit TRBD2. V shed 1 base and J 5 bases; nucleotides not matched to a gene: 2. This CDR3 region has 15 residues. The germline CDR1 and CDR2 sequences are MGHRA and YSYEKL. The CDR3 DNA sequence: TGCGCCAGCAGCCAAGTGGCGGGGGGGACCGGGGAGCTGTTTTTT. The encoded protein is CASSQVAGGTGELFF.

The V gene is TRBV27, the J gene TRBJ2-7; 7 bases align to TRBD2. V was pared by 5 bases and J by 4 bases, with 8 bases of the junction left unmatched. In germline, CDR1 is MNHEY, CDR2 SMNVEV (reference sequence). The CDR3 length is 14 residues. The CDR3 bases are TGTGCCAGCAGTCGCGGGCGGGGGTGGTACGAGCAGTACTTC. Encoded protein: CASSRGRGWYEQYF.

In nucleotides, the CDR3 is TGCGCCAGCAGCTGGACGGGGTTTGTTAAGGTCGTGGGGACAGCCTACGAGCAGTACTTC. Translating gives CASSWTGFVKVVGTAYEQYF. This chain connects TRBV5-1 to TRBJ2-7; TRBD1 agrees at 7 bases. Germline trimming cut 3 bases from V and 2 bases from J; bases unmatched to any gene: 23. The length of the CDR3 is 20 residues. The germline V gene has CDR1 SGHRS and CDR2 YFSETQ.

This clonotype showed up just a few times. This chain joins TRBV11-2 and TRBJ2-3, with D tentatively TRBD2 (7 bases). The CDR3 has 14 residues. The germline V gene encodes CDR1 SGHAT and CDR2 FQNNGV. The V end lost 6 bases, the J end lost 8 bases, and 18 bases lay between the germline ends. The CDR3 here is CASSSGGPGPTQYF. DNA of the CDR3: TGTGCCAGCAGTTCCGGGGGGCCGGGTCCTACGCAGTATTTT.

V is TRBV20-1 and J is TRBJ2-3, with 9 nucleotides matching TRBD1. Germline V gene lookup returns CDR1 DFQATT and CDR2 SNEGSKA (reference sequence). The CDR3 loop spans 16 amino acids. V lost 2 bases, J lost 0 bases, and 6 bases stayed unmatched. CDR3: CSARNLQGASTDTQYF. In nucleotides, the CDR3 is TGCAGTGCTAGAAACCTACAGGGGGCGAGCACAGATACGCAGTATTTT.

The chain employs TRBV6-5 and TRBJ2-7; D perhaps matches TRBD1 (6 bases). The CDR3 has 16 residues. Looked up from germline, CDR1 is MNHEY and CDR2 is SVGAGI. V shed 7 bases and J shed 5 bases, with 24 bases lying between them. The CDR3: CASTNSPGHPIDEQYV. For the CDR3, the DNA is TGTGCCAGCACCAACAGCCCGGGACATCCGATAGACGAGCAGTACGTC.